These 20 T cell receptor beta chains were all obtained from the same sample, sequenced in a study of beta chain features in type 1 diabetes listed by TCRdb under 2018. The paper's findings and limits, for the study overall: In all four CD4+ subsets, TCRB CDR3 length was moderately but significantly shorter in type 1 diabetes patients.

These TCRs are of unknown antigen specificity. The library was prepared using the immunoSEQ multiplex PCR assay. The entire isolated RNA was reverse transcribed using the High Capacity cDNA Reverse Transcription Kit, and thus expressed TCRB transcripts were sequenced. Entries here come from immuneACCESS through TCRdb and include only in-frame sequences with V and J called. Some clones fail to appear in such tables; in the studies checked, an unresolved V gene covers under half of the shortfall, and the cause of the remainder is unknown. In this sample the table shows about 170,000 clones, about 8% of which occur a single time. The top ten clones comprise about 0.9% of the sample. Sequenced: central memory CD4+ T cells from blood. These receptors were taken from a woman aged 35 to 49 with type 1 diabetes.

Only a few counts were recorded for this clone. The gene calls are TRBV5-6 and TRBJ2-7, with D tentatively TRBD1 (6 bases). The V gene lost 2 bases and the J gene lost 1 base, with 7 bases spanning the gap. This CDR3 comprises 13 residues. Germline CDR1 is SGHDT and CDR2 is YYEEEE. The CDR3: CASSFRGSYEQYF. The CDR3 DNA follows: TGTGCCAGCAGCTTCAGGGGATCCTACGAGCAGTACTTC.

This clone was counted ten times or more. This chain connects TRBV18 to TRBJ2-2; tentatively, D is TRBD1 (6 bases). This CDR3 has 16 residues. The V gene lost 4 bases and the J gene lost 2 bases, with 14 bases spanning the gap. CDR1 is KGHSH, CDR2 LQKENI, per germline. The CDR3 loop is CASSRPGASNTGELFF. The CDR3 nucleotides read TGTGCCAGCTCACGGCCAGGGGCATCTAACACCGGGGAGCTGTTTTTT.

This sequence joins TRBV7-2 and TRBJ2-4, with TRBD1 matching 8 bases. CDR1 and CDR2 (germline): SGHTA, FQGNSA. J gave up 2 bases and V 5 bases, and 11 bases lay outside the gene matches. CDR3 length: 17 residues. The CDR3 DNA is TGTGCCAGCAGCCCACGGACAGGGATCGAAACCAAAAACATTCAGTACTTC. It codes for CASSPRTGIETKNIQYF.

This chain links TRBV10-3 with TRBJ2-5; 8 bases fit TRBD1. CDR3 length: 13 amino acids. V dropped 11 bases and J dropped 1; count of bases not matched to a gene: 6. Germline lookup yields CDR1 ENHRY and CDR2 SYGVKD. CDR3 loop: CASQDRAQETQYF. The CDR3 coding sequence is TGTGCCTCCCAGGACAGGGCCCAAGAGACCCAGTACTTC.

In this sample, this clone turned up a few times. This chain's CDR3 is CASSLVSDFSGANVLTF. CDR3 coding DNA: TGTGCCAGCAGCTTAGTATCGGACTTCTCTGGGGCCAACGTCCTGACTTTC. The genes are TRBV13 and TRBJ2-6, with a tentative D call TRBD2 (5 bases). V was trimmed by 1 base and J by 0 bases, leaving 10 bases between them. Per the germline V gene, CDR1 is PRHDT and CDR2 is FYEKMQ (reference sequence). CDR3 length equals 17 residues.

This rearrangement joins TRBV5-4 to TRBJ1-2, with 8 bases fitting TRBD1. CDR3 length: 15 residues. V lost 0 bases, J lost 6 bases, and 7 bases stayed unmatched. Germline CDR1 reads SGHNT; CDR2 reads YYREEE (reference sequence). The CDR3 here is CASSLAQGAGNGYTF. The CDR3 DNA follows: TGTGCCAGCAGCTTGGCGCAGGGGGCGGGAAATGGCTACACCTTC.

The rearrangement joins TRBV18 to TRBJ2-7; the match to TRBD1 covers 7 bases. Germline V gene data show CDR1 as KGHSH and CDR2 as LQKENI. CDR3 length equals 17 residues. V dropped 5 bases and J dropped 0; count of bases not matched to a gene: 13. The CDR3 nucleotides read TGTGCCAGCTCATCCGATCTTCTCGGGACAGCCTCCTACGAGCAGTACTTC. Translating it yields CASSSDLLGTASYEQYF.

The V call is TRBV29-1, the J call TRBJ2-7, with TRBD2 as a possible D gene (6 bases). This CDR3 contains 11 residues. The V and J ends lost 6 bases and 6 bases respectively, with 12 bases between them. Germline CDR1 reads SQVTM; CDR2 reads ANQGSEA. CDR3 region: CSVGGDGEQYF. In nucleotides, the CDR3 is TGCAGCGTCGGAGGGGATGGCGAGCAGTACTTC.

About this clone itself: The junction does not match germline at one end; this may be a read error. This chain joins TRBV5-4 and TRBJ2-1, with a tentative D call TRBD2 (6 bases). The CDR3 covers 17 residues. Germline V lookup: CDR1 SGHNT, CDR2 YYREEE (reference sequence). CDR3 region: CASSQDVGGEAHNEQFF. Written as DNA, the CDR3 is TGCGCCAGCAGCCAAGATGTGGGCGGGGAGGCCCACAATGAGCAGTTCTTC. Drawing the rest from reference TRBV5-4 and TRBJ2-1, the complete variable domain is ETGVTQSPTHLIKTRGQQVTLRCSSQSGHNTVSWYQQALGQGPQFIFQYYREEENGRGNFPPRFSGLQFPNYSSELNVNALELDDSALYLCASSQDVGGEAHNEQFFGPGTRLTVL.

This clone was observed a handful of times. The chain joins TRBV28 to TRBJ2-7; TRBD1 aligns across 9 bases. This CDR3 is built from 16 residues. Germline V gene sequence: CDR1 MDHEN, CDR2 SYDVKM. The V and J ends lost 3 bases and 4 bases, in that order; junction bases with no gene match: 10. CDR3: CASSFPPGQGLYEQYF. The CDR3 nucleotides are TGTGCCAGCAGTTTTCCCCCGGGACAGGGCCTTTACGAGCAGTACTTC.

The rearrangement uses TRBV7-9 and TRBJ2-1; the match to TRBD1 covers 7 bases. The V gene's germline CDR1 is SEHNR and CDR2 FQNEAQ (reference sequence). Unmatched junction bases numbered 12, after V lost 6 bases and J lost 7 bases. This CDR3 contains 15 residues. The CDR3 sequence: CASSQTGYNANEQFF. The CDR3 DNA sequence: TGTGCCAGCAGTCAGACAGGGTATAATGCGAATGAGCAGTTCTTC. Full variable domain (outside the CDR3, taken from reference TRBV7-9 and TRBJ2-1): DTGVSQNPRHKITKRGQNVTFRCDPISEHNRLYWYRQTLGQGPEFLTYFQNEAQLEKSRLLSDRFSAERPKGSFSTLEIQRTEQGDSAMYLCASSQTGYNANEQFFGPGTRLTVL.

V and J are TRBV11-2 and TRBJ2-1, with 8 bases matching TRBD1. V trimming: 4 bases; J trimming: 9 bases; junction bases outside the gene matches: 14. Germline loops: CDR1 SGHAT, CDR2 FQNNGV. This CDR3 is 16 amino acids long. The CDR3 protein is CASSSRTGKVVGEQFF. Here the CDR3 DNA reads TGTGCCAGCAGCTCCCGGACAGGGAAAGTCGTAGGTGAGCAGTTCTTC. Full variable domain (outside the CDR3, taken from reference TRBV11-2 and TRBJ2-1): EAGVAQSPRYKIIEKRQSVAFWCNPISGHATLYWYQQILGQGPKLLIQFQNNGVVDDSQLPKDRFSAERLKGVDSTLKIQPAKLEDSAVYLCASSSRTGKVVGEQFFGPGTRLTVL.

This clone came up a few times. The DNA for the CDR3 is TGTGCCTGGAGTGTGAGCGGGAGCTCCTACAATGAGCAGTTCTTC. It codes for CAWSVSGSSYNEQFF. The chain carries TRBV30 and TRBJ2-1; 8 bases align to TRBD2. CDR1 is GTSNPN and CDR2 is SVGIG in the germline V gene (reference sequence). This CDR3 region has 15 residues. V dropped 0 bases and J dropped 0; count of bases not matched to a gene: 1. Filled out from reference TRBV30 and TRBJ2-1, the complete variable domain reads SQTIHQWPATLVQPVGSPLSLECTVEGTSNPNLYWYRQAAGRGLQLLFYSVGIGQISSEVPQNLSASRPQDRQFILSSKKLLLSDSGFYLCAWSVSGSSYNEQFFGPGTRLTVL.

This clone was counted a few times. The genes are TRBV19 and TRBJ1-1; D may be TRBD1 (5 bases). Per germline, CDR1 LNHDA and CDR2 SQIVND (reference sequence). There are 15 residues in the CDR3. V lost 11 bases, J lost 5 bases, and 24 bases lay in between. Written as DNA, the CDR3 is TGTGCCTCCGACGGGGGTACGAGGAGGGAGACTGAAGCTTTCTTT. Its protein product is CASDGGTRRETEAFF.

This sequence joins TRBV5-1 and TRBJ2-5; TRBD2 matches 9 bases. V trimming: 0 bases; J trimming: 4 bases; junction bases outside the gene matches: 7. This CDR3 has 16 amino acids. Per the germline V gene, CDR1 is SGHRS and CDR2 is YFSETQ. CDR3 DNA: TGCGCCAGCAGCTTGGCCTCAGCGGGGGGTCGAGAGACCCAGTACTTC. Its protein product is CASSLASAGGRETQYF.

In this sample, this clone turned up a few times. This sequence joins TRBV5-1 and TRBJ2-1; 10 bases line up with TRBD1. The CDR3 covers 15 residues. The ends lost 0 bases at V and 5 bases at J; junction bases unmatched: 2. CDR1 and CDR2 from the germline V gene are SGHRS and YFSETQ. The DNA for the CDR3 is TGCGCCAGCAGCTTGGCGGGACAGGGGAACAATGAGCAGTTCTTC. It encodes CASSLAGQGNNEQFF.

In this sample, this clone turned up a few times. CDR3 amino acids: CASSPDRGSYEQYF. As DNA, the CDR3 is TGTGCCAGCAGCCCGGACAGGGGCAGCTACGAGCAGTACTTC. The chain combines TRBV7-9 with TRBJ2-7, with 9 nucleotides matching TRBD1. This CDR3 has 14 amino acids. The germline V gene encodes CDR1 SEHNR and CDR2 FQNEAQ (reference sequence). With 5 bases clipped from V and 3 bases from J, the junction kept 5 bases outside the gene matches.

In its sample, this clone was seen a few times. The V gene is TRBV27, the J gene TRBJ1-1; 7 bases agree with TRBD1. CDR3 size: 15 residues. CDR1 is MNHEY, CDR2 SMNVEV, per germline (reference sequence). J lost 2 bases, V lost 6 bases, and 9 bases had no gene match. As DNA, the CDR3 is TGTGCCAGCAGGGAAAGGACAGGCACCAACACTGAAGCTTTCTTT. Translation gives CASRERTGTNTEAFF.

This clone appeared a few times. The identical CDR3 is also encoded by other nucleotide sequences in the sample. The chain employs TRBV6-6 and TRBJ2-3, with unresolved D. The CDR3 spans 13 residues. Trimming took off 0 bases at V and 6 bases at J, with 7 bases between the two ends. Germline V gene data show CDR1 as MNHNY and CDR2 as SVGAGI (reference sequence). The chain's CDR3 is CASSYSRLDTQYF. The CDR3 region has the DNA TGTGCCAGCAGTTACTCCCGGTTGGATACGCAGTATTTT.

Only a few counts were recorded for this clone. The junction differs from germline at one of its ends, possibly a read error. V and J are TRBV28 and TRBJ1-2; possible D gene TRBD1, 6 bases. This CDR3 spans 14 amino acids. Germline CDR1 reads MDHEN; CDR2 reads SYDVKM. CDR3 sequence reads: CASSFLRDNSGYTF. The CDR3 DNA reads as TGTGCCAGCAGTTTCCTCCGGGACAACTCTGGCTACACCTTC.